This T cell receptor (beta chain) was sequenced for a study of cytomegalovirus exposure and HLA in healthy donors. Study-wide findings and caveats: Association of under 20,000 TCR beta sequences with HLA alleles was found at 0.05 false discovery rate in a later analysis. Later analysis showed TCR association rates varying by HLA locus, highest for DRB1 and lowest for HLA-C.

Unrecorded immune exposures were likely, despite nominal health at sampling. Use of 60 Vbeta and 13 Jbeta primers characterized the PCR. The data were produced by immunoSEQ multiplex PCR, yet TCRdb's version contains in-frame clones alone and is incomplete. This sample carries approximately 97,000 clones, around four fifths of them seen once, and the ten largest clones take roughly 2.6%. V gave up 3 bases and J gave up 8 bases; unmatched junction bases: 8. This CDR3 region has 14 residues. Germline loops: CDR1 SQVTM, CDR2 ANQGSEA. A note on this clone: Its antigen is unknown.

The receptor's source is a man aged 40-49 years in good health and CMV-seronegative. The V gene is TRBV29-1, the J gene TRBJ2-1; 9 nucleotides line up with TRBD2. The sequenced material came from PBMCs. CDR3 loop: CSVDVRGGAYEQFF. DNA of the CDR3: TGCAGCGTTGACGTCCGCGGGGGGGCATATGAGCAGTTCTTC.